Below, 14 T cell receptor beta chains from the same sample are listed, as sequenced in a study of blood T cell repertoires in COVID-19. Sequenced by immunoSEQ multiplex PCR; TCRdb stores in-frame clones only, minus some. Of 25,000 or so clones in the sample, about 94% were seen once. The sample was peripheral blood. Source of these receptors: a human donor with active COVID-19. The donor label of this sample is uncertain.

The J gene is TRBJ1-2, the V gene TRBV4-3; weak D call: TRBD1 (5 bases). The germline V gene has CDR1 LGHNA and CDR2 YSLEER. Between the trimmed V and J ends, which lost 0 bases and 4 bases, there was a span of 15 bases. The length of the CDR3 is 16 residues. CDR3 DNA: TGCGCCAGCAGCCAAGATCTGGGGCGGCCCTTCTATGGCTACACCTTC. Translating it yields CASSQDLGRPFYGYTF.

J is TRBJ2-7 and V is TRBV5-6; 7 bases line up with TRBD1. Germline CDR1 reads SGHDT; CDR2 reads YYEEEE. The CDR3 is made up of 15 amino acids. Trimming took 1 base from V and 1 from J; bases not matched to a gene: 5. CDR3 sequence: CASSLTGVGSYEQYF. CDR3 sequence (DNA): TGTGCCAGCAGCTTGACAGGGGTAGGGTCCTACGAGCAGTACTTC.

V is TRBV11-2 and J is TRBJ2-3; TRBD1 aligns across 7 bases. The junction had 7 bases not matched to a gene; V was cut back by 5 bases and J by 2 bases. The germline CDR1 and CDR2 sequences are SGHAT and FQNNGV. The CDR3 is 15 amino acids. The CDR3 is CASSRRGTATDTQYF. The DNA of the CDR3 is TGTGCCAGCAGCCGCCGTGGGACAGCCACAGATACGCAGTATTTT.

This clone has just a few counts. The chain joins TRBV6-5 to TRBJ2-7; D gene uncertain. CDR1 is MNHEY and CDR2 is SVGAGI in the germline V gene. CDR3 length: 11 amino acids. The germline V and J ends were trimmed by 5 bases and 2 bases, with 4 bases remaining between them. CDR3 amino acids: CASSQAYEQYF. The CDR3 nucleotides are TGTGCCAGCAGTCAGGCCTACGAGCAGTACTTC.

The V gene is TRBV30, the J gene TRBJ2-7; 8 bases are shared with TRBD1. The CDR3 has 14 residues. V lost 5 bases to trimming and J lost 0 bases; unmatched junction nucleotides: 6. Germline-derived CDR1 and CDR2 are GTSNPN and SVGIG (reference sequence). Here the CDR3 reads CAWHRRGLSYEQYF. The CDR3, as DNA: TGTGCCTGGCACCGCAGGGGGCTCTCCTACGAGCAGTACTTC.

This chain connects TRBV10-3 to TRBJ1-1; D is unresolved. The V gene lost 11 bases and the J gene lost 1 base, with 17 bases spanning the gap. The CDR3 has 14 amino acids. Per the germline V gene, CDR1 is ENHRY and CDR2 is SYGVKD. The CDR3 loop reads CASKVGTGNTEAFF. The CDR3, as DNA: TGTGCCTCCAAAGTCGGTACTGGGAACACTGAAGCTTTCTTT.

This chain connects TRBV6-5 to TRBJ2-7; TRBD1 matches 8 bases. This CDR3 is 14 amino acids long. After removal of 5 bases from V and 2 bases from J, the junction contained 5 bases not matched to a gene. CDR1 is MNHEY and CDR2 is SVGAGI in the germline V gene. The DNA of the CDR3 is TGTGCCAGCAGTCCTACGGACAGGGCCTACGAGCAGTACTTC. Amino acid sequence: CASSPTDRAYEQYF.

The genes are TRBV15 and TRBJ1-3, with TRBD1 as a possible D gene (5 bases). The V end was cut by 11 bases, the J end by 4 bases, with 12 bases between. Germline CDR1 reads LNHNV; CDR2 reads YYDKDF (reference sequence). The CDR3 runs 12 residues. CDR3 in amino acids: CASGEVGNTIYF. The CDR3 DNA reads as TGTGCCTCGGGGGAAGTGGGAAACACCATATATTTT.

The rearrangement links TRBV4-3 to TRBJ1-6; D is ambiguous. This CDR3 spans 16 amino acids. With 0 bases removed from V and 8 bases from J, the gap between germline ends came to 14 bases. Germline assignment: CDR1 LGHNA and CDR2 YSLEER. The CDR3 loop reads CASSQEVPDRDSPLHF. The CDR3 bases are TGCGCCAGCAGCCAAGAAGTCCCCGATCGGGATTCACCCCTCCACTTT.

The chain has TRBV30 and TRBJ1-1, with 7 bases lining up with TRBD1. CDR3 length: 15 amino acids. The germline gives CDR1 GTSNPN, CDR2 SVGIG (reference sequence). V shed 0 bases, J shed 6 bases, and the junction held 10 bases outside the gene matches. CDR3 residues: CAWSVKKVGTAEAFF. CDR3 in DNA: TGTGCCTGGAGTGTAAAAAAAGTAGGGACAGCTGAAGCTTTCTTT.

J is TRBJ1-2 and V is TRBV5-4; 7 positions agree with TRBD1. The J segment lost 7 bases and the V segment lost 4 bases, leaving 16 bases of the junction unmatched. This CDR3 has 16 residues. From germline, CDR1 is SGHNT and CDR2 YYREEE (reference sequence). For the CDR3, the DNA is TGTGCCAGCAGCACGGGACAGCCGGGAAACGCGGTTGGCTACACCTTC. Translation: CASSTGQPGNAVGYTF.

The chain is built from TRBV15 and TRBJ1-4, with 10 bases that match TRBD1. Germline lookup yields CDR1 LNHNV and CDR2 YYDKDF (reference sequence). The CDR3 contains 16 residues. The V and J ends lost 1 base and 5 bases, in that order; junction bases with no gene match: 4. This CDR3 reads CATSRGTGGENEKLFF. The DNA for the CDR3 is TGTGCCACCAGCAGAGGGACAGGGGGAGAAAATGAAAAACTGTTTTTT.

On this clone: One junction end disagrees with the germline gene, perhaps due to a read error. The CDR3 sequence is CTSIAGGSYNEQFF. As DNA, the CDR3 is TGTACCAGCATAGCGGGGGGTTCCTACAATGAGCAGTTCTTC. The chain is built from TRBV2 and TRBJ2-1, with 10 bases fitting TRBD2. The CDR3 runs to 14 residues. Germline assignment: CDR1 SNHLY and CDR2 FYNNEI.

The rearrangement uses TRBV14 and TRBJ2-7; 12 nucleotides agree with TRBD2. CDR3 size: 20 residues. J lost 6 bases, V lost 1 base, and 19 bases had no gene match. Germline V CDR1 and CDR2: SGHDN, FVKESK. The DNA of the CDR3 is TGTGCCAGCAGCCAAGCTAGTGGTGGACTAGCGGGACCCTTAGTACCCGAGCAGTACTTC. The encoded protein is CASSQASGGLAGPLVPEQYF.